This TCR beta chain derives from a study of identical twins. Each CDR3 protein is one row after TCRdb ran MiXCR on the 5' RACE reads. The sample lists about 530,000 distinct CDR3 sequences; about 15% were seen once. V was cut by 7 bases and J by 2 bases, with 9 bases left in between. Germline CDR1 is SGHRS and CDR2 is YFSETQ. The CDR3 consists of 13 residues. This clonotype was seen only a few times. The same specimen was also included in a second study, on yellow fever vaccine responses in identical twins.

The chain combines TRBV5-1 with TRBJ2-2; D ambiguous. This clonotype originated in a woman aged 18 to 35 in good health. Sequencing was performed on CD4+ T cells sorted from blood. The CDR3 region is CASRRANTGELFF. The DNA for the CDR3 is TGCGCCAGCCGCCGGGCCAACACCGGGGAGCTGTTTTTT.